This entry features one T cell receptor beta chain sequence. This CDR3 region has 14 residues. Trimming took off 6 bases at V and 0 bases at J, with 11 bases between the two ends. The V gene's germline CDR1 is SEHNR and CDR2 FQNEAQ (reference sequence). This specimen belongs to a study of T cell responses to AZD1222 COVID-19 vaccine. TCRdb keeps only in-frame clones here, not all; method: immunoSEQ multiplex PCR. The profile shows more than 80,000 clones, approximately 83% of them singletons. The TCR originated in an adult who received the AZD1222 COVID-19 vaccine. The V and J genes are TRBV7-9 and TRBJ1-1; D is possibly TRBD1 (5 bases). This specimen consisted of peripheral blood, obtained 28 days after the second AZD1222 dose. The CDR3 protein is CASSKEGLNTEAFF. Written as DNA, the CDR3 is TGTGCCAGCAGTAAGGAGGGGCTGAACACTGAAGCTTTCTTT.